This passage covers 20 T cell receptor beta chains from one sample sequenced in a study of T-cell memory formation after mild COVID-19. TCRdb reprocessed the 5' RACE reads with MiXCR, giving one entry per CDR3 protein. The sample yields about 290,000 distinct CDR3 sequences, more than 15% seen once. The material sequenced was PBMCs or a T cell subset sorted from them (not recorded which). The source of these receptors is a man between 18 and 29 years old who had mild COVID-19 (a few samples of this study predate the infection). Cell type and time point are not known.

This clonotype has more than one count but fewer than ten. This sequence joins TRBV10-2 and TRBJ1-5; 10 bases are shared with TRBD1. There are 18 residues in the CDR3. J lost 2 bases, V lost 6 bases, and 13 bases had no gene match. From germline, CDR1 is WSHSY and CDR2 SAAADI. In nucleotides, the CDR3 is TGCGCCAGCAGAGAGGGAAGTGACAGGGGGCGCGGCAATCAGCCCCAGCATTTT. Translated, it gives CASREGSDRGRGNQPQHF.

This sequence joins TRBV2 and TRBJ2-4, with D hard to call. Germline lookup yields CDR1 SNHLY and CDR2 FYNNEI. Trimming shortened V by 2 bases and J by 8 bases, and 4 bases separated the two germline ends. This CDR3 has 11 residues. CDR3 sequence reads: CASSERYIQYF. In DNA, the CDR3 is TGTGCCAGCAGTGAACGGTACATTCAGTACTTC. Complete variable domain (other parts from reference TRBV2 and TRBJ2-4): EPEVTQTPSHQVTQMGQEVILRCVPISNHLYFYWYRQILGQKVEFLVSFYNNEISEKSEIFDDQFSVERPDGSNFTLKIRSTKLEDSAMYFCASSERYIQYFGAGTRLSVL.

This clonotype has more than one count but fewer than ten. The J gene is TRBJ2-7, the V gene TRBV20-1; D might be TRBD2 (5 bases). Trimming took off 6 bases at V and 0 bases at J, with 12 bases between the two ends. This CDR3 contains 13 residues. Germline CDR1 DFQATT, CDR2 SNEGSKA (reference sequence). CDR3 loop: CSATGSRSYEQYV. The CDR3 nucleotides are TGCAGTGCAACGGGATCCCGCTCCTACGAGCAGTACGTC.

V and J are TRBV3-1 and TRBJ1-6, with D perhaps TRBD1 (5 bases). The CDR3 consists of 14 residues. Germline V gene sequence: CDR1 LGHDT, CDR2 YNNKEL (reference sequence). V shed 2 bases and J shed 8 bases, with 10 bases lying between them. The CDR3 reads CASSQPMTDSPLHF. The CDR3 DNA reads as TGTGCCAGCAGCCAACCAATGACAGATTCACCCCTCCACTTT.

This clonotype was observed a few times. This chain uses TRBV18 with TRBJ1-1; D gene unclear. V dropped 0 bases and J dropped 0 bases, with 8 bases sitting between them. The CDR3 runs to 15 residues. Germline-derived CDR1 and CDR2 are KGHSH and LQKENI. CDR3 residues: CASSPPYSMNTEAFF. DNA for the CDR3: TGTGCCAGCTCACCACCGTATTCTATGAACACTGAAGCTTTCTTT.

The sample holds a few counts of this clonotype. The DNA of the CDR3 is TGTGCCAGCAGCAGACAGACAGGGGCGGGGAGCAATCAGCCCCAGCATTTT. Its translation: CASSRQTGAGSNQPQHF. The J gene is TRBJ1-5, the V gene TRBV5-4; TRBD1 matches 8 bases. This CDR3 has 17 amino acids. The ends lost 4 bases at V and 1 base at J; junction bases unmatched: 10. Germline V gene data show CDR1 as SGHNT and CDR2 as YYREEE (reference sequence).

This clonotype has just a few counts. The chain uses TRBV20-1 and TRBJ2-7; D is unresolved. Germline-derived CDR1 and CDR2 are DFQATT and SNEGSKA (reference sequence). The CDR3 runs to 11 residues. Trimming took 5 bases from V and 6 from J, leaving 11 bases between them. CDR3 protein: CSAPNSGEQYF. The CDR3 bases are TGCAGTGCTCCCAATTCTGGCGAGCAGTACTTC.

The chain joins TRBV5-8 to TRBJ2-4; D is perhaps TRBD2 (5 bases). The CDR3 runs 15 residues. Germline CDR1 SGHTS, CDR2 YDEGEE. Trimming cost V 4 bases and J 3 bases, with 14 bases left between them. CDR3 in amino acids: CASSLGTRNKNIQYF. The CDR3 coding sequence is TGTGCCAGCAGCCTCGGAACTAGGAACAAAAACATTCAGTACTTC.

The chain links TRBV3-1 to TRBJ2-3; 10 bases match TRBD2. Germline CDR1 and CDR2: LGHDT and YNNKEL (reference sequence). CDR3 length: 16 amino acids. V dropped 4 bases and J dropped 3; count of bases not matched to a gene: 7. CDR3 in DNA: TGTGCCAGCAGCCGCCTCCTAGCGGGGGTTACAGATACGCAGTATTTT. The encoded protein is CASSRLLAGVTDTQYF.

This clonotype showed up just a few times. The chain has TRBV20-1 and TRBJ2-1; 8 bases agree with TRBD2. The V gene end was trimmed by 2 bases and the J gene end by 0 bases; junction bases not matched to a gene: 3. The CDR3 sequence is 15 residues long. The germline V gene has CDR1 DFQATT and CDR2 SNEGSKA (reference sequence). The CDR3 is CSARPGGSSYNEQFF. In DNA form, the CDR3 reads TGCAGTGCTAGACCGGGGGGGAGCTCCTACAATGAGCAGTTCTTC.

This chain uses TRBV7-9 with TRBJ2-1, with D tentatively TRBD2 (7 bases). CDR3 length: 14 amino acids. V lost 7 bases and J lost 4, with 14 bases in between. From germline, CDR1 is SEHNR and CDR2 FQNEAQ (reference sequence). CDR3 sequence reads: CASNERGGYNEQFF. CDR3 bases: TGTGCCAGCAACGAGAGGGGGGGTTACAATGAGCAGTTCTTC.

This clonotype was seen only a few times. The CDR3, as DNA: TGCGCCAGCAGCCCGAGACGGACTAGCGGGGGCTACGAGCAGTACTTC. It yields the protein CASSPRRTSGGYEQYF. The chain links TRBV4-1 to TRBJ2-7; 13 bases are shared with TRBD2. Trimming cost V 4 bases and J 3 bases; bases outside gene matches: 6. Germline-derived CDR1 and CDR2 are MGHRA and YSYEKL. This CDR3 spans 16 amino acids.

The sample holds a few counts of this clonotype. The DNA of the CDR3 is TGCGCCAGCAGCCCGAGGTTAGAATCCTACGAGCAGTACGTC. Translating gives CASSPRLESYEQYV. This chain uses TRBV4-1 with TRBJ2-7; D remains ambiguous. Germline CDR1 and CDR2: MGHRA and YSYEKL. The CDR3 loop spans 14 amino acids. V dropped 4 bases and J dropped 1 base, with 11 bases sitting between them.

This rearrangement joins TRBV4-3 to TRBJ2-1; D is unclear. V gave up 0 bases and J gave up 7 bases, with 4 bases separating them. The CDR3 is made up of 12 amino acids. Germline values: CDR1 LGHNA, CDR2 YSLEER. CDR3 coding DNA: TGCGCCAGCAGCCAAGAGAGGAATGAGCAGTTCTTC. This gives the protein CASSQERNEQFF.

This clonotype was counted between two and nine times. The chain uses TRBV4-3 and TRBJ1-2, with TRBD1 matching 8 bases. The CDR3 runs 15 residues. The V gene end was trimmed by 0 bases and the J gene end by 5 bases; junction bases not matched to a gene: 5. Germline V CDR1 and CDR2: LGHNA, YSLEER. CDR3 residues: CASSQDPDRVYGYTF. The CDR3 region has the DNA TGCGCCAGCAGCCAAGATCCGGACAGGGTTTATGGCTACACCTTC.

CDR3: CAISGRTASSYEQYF. The CDR3 bases are TGTGCCATCAGTGGACGGACAGCGTCGTCCTACGAGCAGTACTTC. The chain couples TRBV10-3 to TRBJ2-7, with a possible D match to TRBD1 (6 bases). Germline loops: CDR1 ENHRY, CDR2 SYGVKD. The V gene lost 4 bases and the J gene lost 1 base, with 14 bases spanning the gap. The CDR3 has 15 residues.

This chain joins TRBV5-1 and TRBJ1-5; D not certain. Per the germline V gene, CDR1 is SGHRS and CDR2 is YFSETQ. The length of the CDR3 is 15 residues. V was shortened by 0 bases and J by 2 bases, with 9 bases between the two germline ends. The CDR3 DNA reads as TGCGCCAGCAGCTTGGACATCGGGGGCAATCAGCCCCAGCATTTT. It is translated as CASSLDIGGNQPQHF.

V usage is TRBV4-3 and J usage is TRBJ2-4; maybe TRBD1 (5 bases). CDR3 length: 16 residues. Trimming left V 0 bases short and J 2 bases short, with 11 bases between. Germline V gene sequence: CDR1 LGHNA, CDR2 YSLEER. CDR3 loop: CASSQEWGFPKNIQYF. In nucleotides, the CDR3 is TGCGCCAGCAGCCAAGAATGGGGCTTCCCCAAAAACATTCAGTACTTC.

This clonotype has at least ten counts. The chain recombines TRBV28 with TRBJ1-5, with D perhaps matching TRBD1 (5 bases). This CDR3 spans 15 amino acids. The germline gives CDR1 MDHEN, CDR2 SYDVKM. The V and J ends lost 6 bases and 3 bases respectively, with 15 bases between them. The CDR3 protein is CASRPPDRINQPQHF. The DNA of the CDR3 is TGTGCCAGCAGACCCCCTGACAGAATCAATCAGCCCCAGCATTTT.

This clonotype was detected many times. CDR3 sequence: CASSSNRVKETQYF. Here the CDR3 DNA reads TGTGCCAGCAGTTCAAACAGGGTCAAAGAGACCCAGTACTTC. This chain connects TRBV12-3 or TRBV12-4 to TRBJ2-5; maybe TRBD1 (6 bases). The length of the CDR3 is 14 residues. Trimming cost V 4 bases and J 3 bases, with 12 bases left between them.